This T cell receptor (beta chain) was captured in a study of T cell repertoires in ileal Crohn's disease. Turning to the study itself: Biopsies of the neoterminal ileum at postoperative colonoscopy form M6 samples. Overall study results and limits: Endoscopic recurrence occurred in every patient whose clonality exceeded 26.8%. The median delay to postoperative endoscopy was 5.5 to 8.5 months.

To note about this clone: Its specificity is unknown.

The V gene lost 1 base and the J gene lost 4 bases, with 7 bases spanning the gap. The V gene's germline CDR1 is MDHEN and CDR2 SYDVKM. CDR3 length: 13 amino acids. As for time point: neoterminal ileum biopsy at postoperative endoscopy, about 6 months after surgery. Eligibility required adulthood, ileal or ileocolonic Crohn's disease and indicated ileocolonic resection. The method was immunoSEQ multiplex PCR; TCRdb's version includes in-frame clones alone and lacks a portion of them. The top ten hold over 2% of the sample, which has about 59,000 clones, 85% to 90% seen once. The chain uses TRBV28 and TRBJ1-2; D is unclear. This sequence was found in an adult with Crohn's disease. Input material: ileal tissue. The CDR3 nucleotides are TGTGCCAGCAGTTTATCCGCGATCTATGGCTACACCTTC. Translated, it gives CASSLSAIYGYTF.